The present entry profiles one T cell receptor (beta chain) with its context. The data were taken from a study of blood T cell repertoires in COVID-19. At the level of the study: Samples representing acute and convalescent COVID-19 were sourced from the United States, Italy and Spain. PBMCs, B-cell-depleted T cells, or T cells provided the cDNA or gDNA that made up the material.

Authors' methods: Nucleated cell number was recorded as an estimate derived from reference gene primer amplification. Data came from immunoSEQ multiplex PCR; TCRdb stores just in-frame clones and leaves some out. V and J calls plus clone size are reproduced from that table; the DNA served to infer D and trimming. The sample carries about 140,000 clones, around 88% recorded once. This sequence originates from a human donor in a cohort sampled during active COVID-19. Sequencing input: peripheral blood.

The CDR3 coding sequence is TGTGCCACCAGCATAAGGACAGGGGAACGTTCCTACGAGCAGTACTTC. Amino acids: CATSIRTGERSYEQYF. The V and J genes are TRBV15 and TRBJ2-7, with TRBD1 matching 9 bases. The CDR3 contains 16 residues. The J segment lost 1 base and the V segment lost 4 bases, leaving 8 bases of the junction unmatched. Per the germline V gene, CDR1 is LNHNV and CDR2 is YYDKDF (reference sequence).